Shown below are 26 T cell receptor beta chains from a single sample sequenced in a study of T-cell memory formation after mild COVID-19. A single record per CDR3 protein comes from TCRdb applying MiXCR to the 5' RACE reads. This sample yields roughly 400,000 distinct CDR3 sequences, of which less than 25% are seen a single time; 7% to 9.5% belongs to the top ten. Sequencing was performed on PBMCs or a T cell subset sorted from them (not recorded which). The origin of the receptors is an adult woman who had mild COVID-19 (a few samples of this study predate the infection). Cell type and time point are not known.

With respect to this clonotype: At one of its ends the junction is not consistent with the germline gene, which may arise from a read error. The chain is built from TRBV29-1 and TRBJ2-5; D is uncertain. The CDR3 is made up of 12 amino acids. Germline V lookup: CDR1 SQVTM, CDR2 ANQGSEA. The CDR3 DNA is TGCAGCGATGAAGCCTGGGGAGAGACCCAGTACTTC. Translation gives CSDEAWGETQYF.

This clonotype was counted between two and nine times. The chain is built from TRBV15 and TRBJ2-1, with a weak D call TRBD1 (6 bases). Trimming took off 0 bases at V and 8 bases at J, with 17 bases between the two ends. Germline CDR1 and CDR2: LNHNV and YYDKDF (reference sequence). The CDR3 has 16 amino acids. Here the CDR3 reads CATSRESGHRIHEQFF. The CDR3 region has the DNA TGTGCCACCAGCAGAGAGTCGGGACACCGCATTCATGAGCAGTTCTTC.

The CDR3 sequence: CASRLNSLQFF. The CDR3 DNA reads as TGTGCCAGCAGACTCAATTCATTACAGTTCTTC. The chain carries TRBV3-1 and TRBJ2-1; D ambiguous. This CDR3 contains 11 residues. The V end lost 6 bases, the J end lost 13 bases, and 13 bases lay between the germline ends. CDR1 and CDR2 (germline): LGHDT, YNNKEL (reference sequence).

A few counts support this clonotype. The genes are TRBV12-3 or TRBV12-4 and TRBJ1-2, with TRBD1 as a possible D gene (6 bases). This CDR3 spans 14 amino acids. Trimming removed 1 base from V and 4 bases from J, with 10 bases in between. The CDR3 bases are TGTGCCAGCAGTTTAGAGGCAGGGGCCTATGGCTACACCTTC. Protein: CASSLEAGAYGYTF.

This clonotype was counted only a few times. The chain combines TRBV6-1 with TRBJ2-7; 7 bases align to TRBD1. Per the germline V gene, CDR1 is MNHNS and CDR2 is SASEGT. J gave up 1 base and V 2 bases, and 5 bases lay outside the gene matches. This CDR3 is 15 amino acids long. The CDR3 DNA reads TGTGCCAGCAGTGAATTGACAGGGAGATCCTACGAGCAGTACTTC. Translating it yields CASSELTGRSYEQYF.

The genes are TRBV12-3 or TRBV12-4 and TRBJ2-5; 7 bases align to TRBD1. The length of the CDR3 is 13 residues. V lost 6 bases, J lost 5 bases, and 6 bases stayed unmatched. This chain's CDR3 is CASRETGLETQYF. The DNA of the CDR3 is TGTGCCAGCAGAGAGACAGGGTTGGAGACCCAGTACTTC.

The chain has TRBV30 and TRBJ1-3; the D is unclear. Deletions cut 2 bases from V and 0 bases from J, with 8 bases between. This CDR3 contains 14 residues. CDR1 and CDR2 from the germline V gene are GTSNPN and SVGIG (reference sequence). CDR3 DNA: TGTGCCTGGAGTAAGGGAGGCTCTGGAAACACCATATATTTT. As protein: CAWSKGGSGNTIYF.

The count of this clonotype is one. The V and J genes are TRBV12-3 or TRBV12-4 and TRBJ2-5, with D possibly TRBD2 on 5 matching bases. The CDR3 has 13 amino acids. The germline V and J ends were trimmed by 4 bases and 2 bases, with 8 bases remaining between them. The CDR3, as DNA: TGTGCCAGCAGTTCTAGCAGGCAAGAGACCCAGTACTTC. It specifies CASSSSRQETQYF.

The chain employs TRBV7-9 and TRBJ2-5; possible D gene TRBD2, 5 bases. The CDR3 extends over 15 amino acids. In germline, CDR1 is SEHNR, CDR2 FQNEAQ (reference sequence). V was trimmed by 7 bases and J by 3 bases, leaving 18 bases between them. CDR3: CASIPSRTREETQYF. In DNA, the CDR3 is TGTGCCAGCATCCCCAGCCGTACGAGGGAAGAGACCCAGTACTTC.

The J gene is TRBJ1-6, the V gene TRBV5-6; D ambiguous. The V end was cut by 1 base, the J end by 10 bases, with 12 bases between. The CDR3 loop spans 14 amino acids. Germline V gene lookup returns CDR1 SGHDT and CDR2 YYEEEE. The CDR3 loop is CASSLNTEGSPLHF. The CDR3 DNA reads as TGTGCCAGCAGCTTGAACACTGAGGGATCACCCCTCCACTTT.

This clonotype was picked up a small number of times. The V and J genes are TRBV18 and TRBJ1-6; 9 nucleotides line up with TRBD1. The germline gives CDR1 KGHSH, CDR2 LQKENI. The CDR3 loop spans 14 amino acids. V lost 3 bases and J lost 9; bases outside the gene matches: 3. The CDR3 DNA sequence: TGTGCCAGCTCACCCGGGACAGGGTTTTCACCCCTCCACTTT. Amino acid sequence: CASSPGTGFSPLHF.

This clonotype has only a few counts. J is TRBJ2-2 and V is TRBV4-1; D might be TRBD2 (5 bases). Germline CDR1 is MGHRA and CDR2 is YSYEKL. This CDR3 has 14 residues. V was trimmed by 1 base and J by 4 bases, leaving 7 bases between them. In DNA, the CDR3 is TGCGCCAGCAGCCAAGTTCGGGGCACCGGGGAGCTGTTTTTT. This translates into CASSQVRGTGELFF.

This clonotype was detected only a few times. The rearrangement uses TRBV7-3 and TRBJ2-3; TRBD1 agrees at 8 bases. Germline loops: CDR1 SGHTA, CDR2 FQGTGA. The CDR3 runs 14 residues. The V gene end was trimmed by 5 bases and the J gene end by 5 bases; junction bases not matched to a gene: 6. This CDR3 reads CASSPGQGQDTQYF. Here the CDR3 DNA reads TGTGCCAGCAGCCCTGGACAGGGTCAAGATACGCAGTATTTT.

V gene TRBV4-2 combines with J gene TRBJ2-5; D is perhaps TRBD2 (7 bases). Germline assignment: CDR1 LGHNA and CDR2 YNFKEQ. This CDR3 contains 15 residues. Deletions cut 0 bases from V and 5 bases from J, with 13 bases between. This CDR3 is CASSQDRGGWETQYF. Written as DNA, the CDR3 is TGTGCCAGCAGCCAAGATAGGGGGGGCTGGGAGACCCAGTACTTC.

DNA of the CDR3: TGTGCCAGCAGCTTGACAGGGGCCCTCTCCGGGGAGCTGTTTTTT. This gives the protein CASSLTGALSGELFF. The gene calls are TRBV7-6 and TRBJ2-2; 8 nucleotides match TRBD1. The CDR3 is 15 residues long. Looked up from germline, CDR1 is SGHVS and CDR2 is FNYEAQ. The V and J ends lost 3 bases and 6 bases, in that order; junction bases with no gene match: 6.

Here the CDR3 reads CASSRRLDQETQYF. CDR3 sequence (DNA): TGTGCCAGCAGCCGAAGACTGGACCAAGAGACCCAGTACTTC. The chain recombines TRBV5-5 with TRBJ2-5, with D unclear. V lost 4 bases and J lost 0, with 10 bases in between. Germline lookup yields CDR1 SGHKS and CDR2 YYEKEE (reference sequence). CDR3 size: 14 residues.

The chain employs TRBV4-3 and TRBJ2-3; D gene uncertain. Germline V CDR1 and CDR2: LGHNA, YSLEER. V was pared by 1 base and J by 1 base, with 12 bases between. This CDR3 contains 16 residues. CDR3 sequence reads: CASSQVRVKGTDTQYF. The CDR3 DNA follows: TGCGCCAGCAGCCAAGTCCGGGTCAAGGGCACAGATACGCAGTATTTT.

This clonotype was picked up a small number of times. The V and J genes are TRBV3-1 and TRBJ1-1; 8 nucleotides match TRBD1. Germline V gives CDR1 LGHDT, CDR2 YNNKEL (reference sequence). V lost 4 bases and J lost 10; bases outside the gene matches: 8. The CDR3 runs 13 residues. CDR3 protein: CASSLGQGSTAFF. The CDR3 coding sequence is TGTGCCAGCAGCCTTGGACAGGGCTCGACAGCTTTCTTT.

Only a few counts were recorded for this clonotype. The rearrangement uses TRBV12-3 or TRBV12-4 and TRBJ1-1; TRBD1 agrees at 7 bases. V was pared by 5 bases and J by 1 base, with 7 bases of the junction left unmatched. The CDR3 is made up of 15 amino acids. Here the CDR3 reads CASSLVRQGNTEAFF. The CDR3, as DNA: TGTGCCAGCAGTCTAGTTCGACAGGGGAACACTGAAGCTTTCTTT.

The sample holds a few counts of this clonotype. The genes are TRBV12-3 or TRBV12-4 and TRBJ2-3; 10 nucleotides match TRBD2. CDR3 length equals 15 residues. Trimming took 6 bases from V and 0 from J; bases not matched to a gene: 3. Here the CDR3 DNA reads TGTGCCAGCAGCTCTAGCGGGAGTAGCACAGATACGCAGTATTTT. Protein product: CASSSSGSSTDTQYF.

The J gene is TRBJ2-3, the V gene TRBV7-6; D ambiguous. The length of the CDR3 is 14 residues. Germline CDR1 reads SGHVS; CDR2 reads FNYEAQ. With 0 bases removed from V and 6 bases from J, the gap between germline ends came to 10 bases. The CDR3 loop is CASSLARLGDTQYF. In DNA form, the CDR3 reads TGTGCCAGCAGCTTAGCAAGGTTAGGGGATACGCAGTATTTT. The full variable domain, rest sourced from reference TRBV7-6 and TRBJ2-3, is GAGVSQSPRYKVTKRGQDVALRCDPISGHVSLYWYRQALGQGPEFLTYFNYEAQQDKSGLPNDRFSAERPEGSISTLTIQRTEQRDSAMYRCASSLARLGDTQYFGPGTRLTVL.

This rearrangement joins TRBV15 to TRBJ2-2; perhaps TRBD1 as D (6 bases). This CDR3 region has 14 residues. V lost 1 base, J lost 7 bases, and 10 bases lay in between. Germline V gives CDR1 LNHNV, CDR2 YYDKDF (reference sequence). The DNA of the CDR3 is TGTGCCACCAGCAGAGGACAGGAGATCGGGGAGCTGTTTTTT. Protein product: CATSRGQEIGELFF.

The chain is built from TRBV12-3 or TRBV12-4 and TRBJ1-4, with 7 nucleotides matching TRBD1. The CDR3 totals 16 residues. Germline trimming cut 5 bases from V and 0 bases from J; bases unmatched to any gene: 6. The CDR3 sequence: CASSEDRKTTNEKLFF. CDR3 DNA sequence: TGTGCCAGCAGTGAGGACAGGAAGACAACTAATGAAAAACTGTTTTTT.

The chain combines TRBV25-1 with TRBJ2-3, with TRBD2 matching over 12 bases. From germline, CDR1 is MGHDK and CDR2 SYGVNS. The CDR3 consists of 15 residues. J lost 5 bases, V lost 6 bases, and 6 bases had no gene match. CDR3 protein: CASRLAGGPVDTQYF. The CDR3, as DNA: TGTGCCAGCAGGCTAGCGGGAGGGCCGGTAGATACGCAGTATTTT.

The chain recombines TRBV2 with TRBJ2-5; TRBD2 might be the D (6 bases). Germline CDR1 is SNHLY and CDR2 is FYNNEI. Trimming shortened V by 4 bases and J by 5 bases, and 17 bases separated the two germline ends. The CDR3 is 15 amino acids. CDR3 residues: CASSVRSGLGETQYF. DNA of the CDR3: TGTGCCAGCAGTGTTAGGAGCGGGCTCGGGGAGACCCAGTACTTC. The variable domain in full, completed from reference TRBV2 and TRBJ2-5, reads EPEVTQTPSHQVTQMGQEVILRCVPISNHLYFYWYRQILGQKVEFLVSFYNNEISEKSEIFDDQFSVERPDGSNFTLKIRSTKLEDSAMYFCASSVRSGLGETQYFGPGTRLLVL.

This clonotype showed up just a few times. The V call is TRBV12-3 or TRBV12-4, the J call TRBJ2-3, with D perhaps being TRBD1 or TRBD2 (5 bases each). Trimming removed 7 bases from V and 5 bases from J, with 19 bases in between. The CDR3 runs 15 residues. The CDR3 DNA reads as TGTGCCAGCAAGCTATGGGGGAGCGAGGGAGATACGCAGTATTTT. Residues: CASKLWGSEGDTQYF.